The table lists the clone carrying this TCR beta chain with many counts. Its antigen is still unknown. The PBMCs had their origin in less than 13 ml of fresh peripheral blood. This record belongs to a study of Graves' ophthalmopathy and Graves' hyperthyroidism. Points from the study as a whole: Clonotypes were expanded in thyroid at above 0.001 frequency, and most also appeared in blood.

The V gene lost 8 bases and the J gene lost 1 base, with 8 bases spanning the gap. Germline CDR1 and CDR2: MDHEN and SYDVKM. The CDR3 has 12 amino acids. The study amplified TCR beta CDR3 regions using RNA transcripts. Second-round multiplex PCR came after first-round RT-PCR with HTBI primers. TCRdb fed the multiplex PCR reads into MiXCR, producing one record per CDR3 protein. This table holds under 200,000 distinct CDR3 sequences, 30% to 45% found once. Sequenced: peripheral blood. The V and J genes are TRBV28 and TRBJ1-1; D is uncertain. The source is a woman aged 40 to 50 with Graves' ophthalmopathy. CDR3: CASVAWNTEAFF. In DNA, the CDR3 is TGTGCCAGCGTGGCATGGAACACTGAAGCTTTCTTT.